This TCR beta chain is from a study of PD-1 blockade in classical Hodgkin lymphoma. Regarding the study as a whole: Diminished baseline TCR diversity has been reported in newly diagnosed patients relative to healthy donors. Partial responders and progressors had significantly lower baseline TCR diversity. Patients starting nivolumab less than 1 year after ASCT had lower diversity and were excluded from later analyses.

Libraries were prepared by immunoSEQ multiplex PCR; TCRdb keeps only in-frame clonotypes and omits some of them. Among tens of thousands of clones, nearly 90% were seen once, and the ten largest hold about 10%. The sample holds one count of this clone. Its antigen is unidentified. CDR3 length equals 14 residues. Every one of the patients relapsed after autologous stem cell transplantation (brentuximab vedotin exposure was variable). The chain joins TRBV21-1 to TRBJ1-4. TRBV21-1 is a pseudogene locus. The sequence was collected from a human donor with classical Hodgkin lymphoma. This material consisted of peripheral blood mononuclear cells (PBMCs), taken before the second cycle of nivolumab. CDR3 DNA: TGTGCCAGCATGGAGAACACGGCGGGGGAAAAACTGTTTTTT. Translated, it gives CASMENTAGEKLFF.